Shown below are 14 T cell receptor beta chains from a single sample sequenced in a study of blood T cell repertoires in COVID-19. Produced via immunoSEQ multiplex PCR; TCRdb's table is partial and in-frame only. Counted here are 70,000 to 100,000 clones, 85% to 90% occurring once; the ten biggest clones make up roughly 5%. Specimen: peripheral blood. The receptors were sampled from a woman of 80 years or more with active COVID-19.

The chain recombines TRBV7-9 with TRBJ2-3; D gene ambiguous. Trimming removed 1 base from V and 4 bases from J, with 9 bases in between. Germline values: CDR1 SEHNR, CDR2 FQNEAQ (reference sequence). This CDR3 contains 14 residues. Here the CDR3 reads CASSLGQVADTQYF. The CDR3 region has the DNA TGTGCCAGCAGCTTAGGTCAGGTGGCAGATACGCAGTATTTT.

The chain combines TRBV3-1 (or the pseudogene TRBV3-2) with TRBJ2-7, with D possibly matching TRBD2 (5 bases). Germline CDR1 and CDR2: LGHDT and YNNKEL (reference sequence). Trimming left V 4 bases short and J 4 bases short, with 11 bases between. This CDR3 is built from 13 residues. The CDR3 here is CASSRRGEYEQYF. In DNA form, the CDR3 reads TGTGCCAGCAGCCGCCGTGGGGAGTACGAGCAGTACTTC.

V usage is TRBV28 and J usage is TRBJ2-2, with TRBD1 as a possible D gene (6 bases). V shed 8 bases and J shed 3 bases, with 25 bases lying between them. The CDR3 has 18 residues. Germline CDR1 and CDR2: MDHEN and SYDVKM. Here the CDR3 reads CASVWKDVWGRDTGELFF. In nucleotides, the CDR3 is TGTGCCAGCGTGTGGAAGGATGTATGGGGGCGGGACACCGGGGAGCTGTTTTTT.

This clone was seen only a few times. V gene TRBV6-5 combines with J gene TRBJ1-2; D remains ambiguous. Trimming took off 6 bases at V and 2 bases at J, with 13 bases between the two ends. CDR1 MNHEY and CDR2 SVGAGI come from the germline V gene. The CDR3 length is 14 residues. CDR3 loop: CASSGEDTNYGYTF. The CDR3 coding sequence is TGTGCCAGCAGCGGCGAGGATACCAACTATGGCTACACCTTC.

V and J are TRBV6-6 and TRBJ2-2; no clear D. The CDR3 is 11 amino acids. The V gene's germline CDR1 is MNHNY and CDR2 SVGAGI (reference sequence). Trimming took 9 bases from V and 5 from J, leaving 7 bases between them. The CDR3 is CASSRTGELFF. For the CDR3, the DNA is TGTGCCAGTTCACGGACCGGGGAGCTGTTTTTT.

The gene calls are TRBV11-1 and TRBJ2-1; D is perhaps TRBD2 (6 bases). The CDR3 runs 15 residues. CDR1 and CDR2 from the germline V gene are SGHAT and FQDESV (reference sequence). Trimming took 5 bases from V and 2 from J, leaving 13 bases between them. The CDR3 here is CASSKTGSPYNEQFF. For the CDR3, the DNA is TGTGCCAGCAGCAAAACCGGGAGCCCCTACAATGAGCAGTTCTTC.

The V gene is TRBV24-1, the J gene TRBJ1-4, with a weak D call TRBD1 (5 bases). The germline V gene encodes CDR1 KGHDR and CDR2 SFDVKD. The CDR3 is 15 amino acids. Trimming cost V 4 bases and J 7 bases, with 15 bases left between them. As DNA, the CDR3 is TGTGCCACCAGTGACTCACAGGCGAGTGGTGAAAAACTGTTTTTT. It specifies CATSDSQASGEKLFF.

The DNA of the CDR3 is TGCGCCAGCAGCCAGGGGACTAGCGGAAACAATGAGCAGTTCTTC. Protein product: CASSQGTSGNNEQFF. This chain links TRBV4-3 with TRBJ2-1; TRBD2 matches 11 bases. Germline-derived CDR1 and CDR2 are LGHNA and YSLEER. After removal of 3 bases from V and 5 bases from J, the junction contained 3 bases not matched to a gene. This CDR3 is 15 amino acids long.

The genes are TRBV28 and TRBJ1-3; a weak D match, TRBD1 (6 bases). V was pared by 1 base and J by 3 bases, with 13 bases between. The V gene's germline CDR1 is MDHEN and CDR2 SYDVKM. CDR3 length: 16 residues. In DNA form, the CDR3 reads TGTGCCAGCAGTTTATCCTACAGGGTTGGTGGAAACACCATATATTTT. Its protein product is CASSLSYRVGGNTIYF.

The V gene is TRBV27, the J gene TRBJ1-6, with 11 bases identical to TRBD1. CDR3 size: 16 residues. J was trimmed by 9 bases and V by 6 bases; bases with no gene match: 10. Germline V CDR1 and CDR2: MNHEY, SMNVEV (reference sequence). DNA for the CDR3: TGTGCCAGCAGCTCCCCCCGGGACAGGGGGGTTTCACCCCTCCACTTT. Its translation is CASSSPRDRGVSPLHF.

V and J are TRBV19 and TRBJ2-6; D perhaps matches TRBD1 (6 bases). The germline V gene has CDR1 LNHDA and CDR2 SQIVND (reference sequence). The length of the CDR3 is 18 residues. The V and J ends lost 3 bases and 0 bases respectively, with 15 bases between them. The DNA for the CDR3 is TGTGCCAGTAGTATGTTGGGGGCGCTCACCTCTGGGGCCAACGTCCTGACTTTC. Encoded protein: CASSMLGALTSGANVLTF.

The chain is built from TRBV27 and TRBJ2-2, with a possible D match to TRBD2 (5 bases). Deletions cut 8 bases from V and 1 base from J, with 11 bases between. In germline, CDR1 is MNHEY, CDR2 SMNVEV (reference sequence). CDR3 length equals 14 residues. The CDR3 loop is CASGKRLNTGELFF. The CDR3 DNA follows: TGTGCCAGCGGGAAGCGGTTGAACACCGGGGAGCTGTTTTTT.

The V gene is TRBV2, the J gene TRBJ1-5, with a tentative D call TRBD1 (5 bases). V lost 6 bases to trimming and J lost 14 bases, with 23 bases between them. CDR1 is SNHLY and CDR2 is FYNNEI in the germline V gene. The CDR3 covers 14 residues. Here the CDR3 reads CASSPLGGGGFEHF. The CDR3 DNA reads as TGTGCCAGCAGCCCGCTCGGGGGGGGAGGGTTCGAGCATTTT.

The V and J genes are TRBV19 and TRBJ1-5, with 8 bases aligning to TRBD1. From germline, CDR1 is LNHDA and CDR2 SQIVND (reference sequence). The CDR3 is 17 residues long. The V and J ends lost 7 bases and 5 bases, in that order; junction bases with no gene match: 16. CDR3 protein: CASTKSVTGGADQPQHF. Here the CDR3 DNA reads TGTGCCAGTACAAAATCGGTAACAGGGGGAGCGGATCAGCCCCAGCATTTT.